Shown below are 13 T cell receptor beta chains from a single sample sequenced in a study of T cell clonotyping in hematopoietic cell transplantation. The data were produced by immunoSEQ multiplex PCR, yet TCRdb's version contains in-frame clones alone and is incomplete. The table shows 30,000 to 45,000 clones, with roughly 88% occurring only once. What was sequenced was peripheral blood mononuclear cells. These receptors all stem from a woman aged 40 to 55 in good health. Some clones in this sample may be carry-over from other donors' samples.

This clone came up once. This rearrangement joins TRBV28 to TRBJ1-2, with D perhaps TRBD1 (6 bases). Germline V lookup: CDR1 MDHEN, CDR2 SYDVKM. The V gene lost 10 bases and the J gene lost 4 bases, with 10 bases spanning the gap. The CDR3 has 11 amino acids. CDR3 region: CATGDIYGYTF. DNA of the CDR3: TGTGCCACTGGGGACATCTATGGCTACACCTTC.

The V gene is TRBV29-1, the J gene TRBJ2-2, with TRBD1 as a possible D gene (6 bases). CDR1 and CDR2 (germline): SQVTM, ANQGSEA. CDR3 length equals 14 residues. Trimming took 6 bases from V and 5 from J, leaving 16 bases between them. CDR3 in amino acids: CSVSQGMGTGELFF. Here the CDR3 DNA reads TGCAGCGTCAGCCAGGGGATGGGGACCGGGGAGCTGTTTTTT.

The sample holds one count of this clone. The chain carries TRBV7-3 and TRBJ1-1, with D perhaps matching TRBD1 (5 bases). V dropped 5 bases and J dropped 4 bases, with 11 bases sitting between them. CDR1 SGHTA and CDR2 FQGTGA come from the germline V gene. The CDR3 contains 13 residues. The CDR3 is CASSMGGGTEAFF. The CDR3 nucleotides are TGTGCCAGCAGCATGGGGGGAGGCACTGAAGCTTTCTTT.

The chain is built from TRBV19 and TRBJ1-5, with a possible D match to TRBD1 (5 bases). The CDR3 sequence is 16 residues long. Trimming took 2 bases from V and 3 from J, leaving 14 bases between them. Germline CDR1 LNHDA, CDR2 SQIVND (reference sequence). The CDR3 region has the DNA TGTGCCAGTAGTATAAGGGGACTGGGATTCAATCAGCCCCAGCATTTT. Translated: CASSIRGLGFNQPQHF.

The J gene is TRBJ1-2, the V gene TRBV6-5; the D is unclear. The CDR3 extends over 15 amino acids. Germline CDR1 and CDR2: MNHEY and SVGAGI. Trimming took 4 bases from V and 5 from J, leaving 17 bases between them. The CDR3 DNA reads TGTGCCAGCAGTTCTCAACCGGACGCTCCGTATGGCTACACCTTC. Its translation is CASSSQPDAPYGYTF.

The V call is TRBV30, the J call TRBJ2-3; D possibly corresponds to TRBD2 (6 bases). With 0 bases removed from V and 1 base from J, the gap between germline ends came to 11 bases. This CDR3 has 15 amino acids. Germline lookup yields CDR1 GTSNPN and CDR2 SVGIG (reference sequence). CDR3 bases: TGTGCCTGGAGTGTATTGGGACTGGGCACAGATACGCAGTATTTT. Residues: CAWSVLGLGTDTQYF.

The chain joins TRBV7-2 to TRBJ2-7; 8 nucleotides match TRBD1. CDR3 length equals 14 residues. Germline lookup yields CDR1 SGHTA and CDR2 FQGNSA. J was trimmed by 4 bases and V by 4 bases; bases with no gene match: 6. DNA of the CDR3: TGTGCCAGCAGCTGGACGGACAGGGCATACGAGCAGTACTTC. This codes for CASSWTDRAYEQYF.

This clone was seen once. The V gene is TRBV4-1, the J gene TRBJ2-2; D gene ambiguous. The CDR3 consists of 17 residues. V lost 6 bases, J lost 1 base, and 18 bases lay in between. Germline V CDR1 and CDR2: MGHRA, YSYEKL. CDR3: CASSPKKATENTGELFF. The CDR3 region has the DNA TGCGCCAGCAGTCCTAAGAAGGCTACAGAGAACACCGGGGAGCTGTTTTTT.

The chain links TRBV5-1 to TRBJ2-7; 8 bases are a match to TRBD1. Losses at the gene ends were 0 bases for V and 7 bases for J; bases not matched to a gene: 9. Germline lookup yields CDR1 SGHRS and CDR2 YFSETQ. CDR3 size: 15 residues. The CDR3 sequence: CASSLAGQGAGEQYF. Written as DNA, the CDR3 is TGCGCCAGCAGCTTGGCGGGGCAGGGGGCGGGAGAGCAGTACTTC.

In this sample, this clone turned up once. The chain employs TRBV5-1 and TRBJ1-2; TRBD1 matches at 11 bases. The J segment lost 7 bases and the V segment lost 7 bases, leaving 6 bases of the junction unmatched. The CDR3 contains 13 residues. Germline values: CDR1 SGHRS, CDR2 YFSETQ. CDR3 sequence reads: CASGTGGDSGYTF. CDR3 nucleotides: TGCGCCAGCGGGACAGGGGGGGATAGTGGCTACACCTTC.

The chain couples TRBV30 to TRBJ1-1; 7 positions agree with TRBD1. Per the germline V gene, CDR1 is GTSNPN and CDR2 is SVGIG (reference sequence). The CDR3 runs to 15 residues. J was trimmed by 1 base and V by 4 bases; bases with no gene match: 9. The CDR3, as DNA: TGTGCCTGGATCACAAAGGGGGCAGAGAACACTGAAGCTTTCTTT. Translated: CAWITKGAENTEAFF. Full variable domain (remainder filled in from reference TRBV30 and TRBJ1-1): SQTIHQWPATLVQPVGSPLSLECTVEGTSNPNLYWYRQAAGRGLQLLFYSVGIGQISSEVPQNLSASRPQDRQFILSSKKLLLSDSGFYLCAWITKGAENTEAFFGQGTRLTVV.

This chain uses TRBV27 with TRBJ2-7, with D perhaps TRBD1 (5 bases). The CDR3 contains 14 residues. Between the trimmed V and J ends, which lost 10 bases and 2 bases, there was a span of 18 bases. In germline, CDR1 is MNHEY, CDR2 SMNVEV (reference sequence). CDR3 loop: CATAIDSVTYEQYF. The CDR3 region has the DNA TGTGCCACCGCAATCGACAGCGTCACCTACGAGCAGTACTTC.

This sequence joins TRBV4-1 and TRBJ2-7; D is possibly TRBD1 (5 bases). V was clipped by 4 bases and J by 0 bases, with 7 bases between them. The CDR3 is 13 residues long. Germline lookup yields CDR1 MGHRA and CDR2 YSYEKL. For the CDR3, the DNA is TGCGCCAGCAGCCTAGGGGTCTCCTACGAGCAGTACTTC. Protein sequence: CASSLGVSYEQYF.